The 19 T cell receptor beta chains listed next were all sequenced from one sample in a study of blood T cell repertoires in COVID-19. Profiling relied on immunoSEQ multiplex PCR, and the TCRdb table lists in-frame clones only, not all of them. The sample holds 220,000 or so clones, approximately 90% seen once. The material sequenced was peripheral blood. All receptors come from a man aged 55-75 years with COVID-19, enrolled during active disease.

This clone has only one observation. The J gene is TRBJ2-2, the V gene TRBV4-2; 8 positions match TRBD1. This CDR3 is built from 14 residues. Losses at the gene ends were 1 base for V and 5 bases for J; bases not matched to a gene: 0. From germline, CDR1 is LGHNA and CDR2 YNFKEQ. CDR3 nucleotide sequence: TGTGCCAGCAGCCAAGGACAGGGGACCGGGGAGCTGTTTTTT. Amino acid sequence: CASSQGQGTGELFF.

V gene TRBV7-9 combines with J gene TRBJ2-5; 9 bases are shared with TRBD2. This CDR3 is 15 amino acids long. Germline CDR1 reads SEHNR; CDR2 reads FQNEAQ (reference sequence). V lost 1 base, J lost 1 base, and 1 base stayed unmatched. The CDR3 bases are TGTGCCAGCAGCTTAGGACTAGCGGCCCAAGAGACCCAGTACTTC. The encoded protein is CASSLGLAAQETQYF.

V is TRBV3-1 (or the pseudogene TRBV3-2) and J is TRBJ2-7; 11 nucleotides line up with TRBD2. This CDR3 region has 16 residues. V was pared by 0 bases and J by 3 bases, with 4 bases of the junction left unmatched. The germline V gene encodes CDR1 LGHDT and CDR2 YNNKEL (reference sequence). The CDR3 sequence is CASSQDTGTSGYEQYF. DNA of the CDR3: TGTGCCAGCAGCCAAGACACCGGGACTAGCGGCTACGAGCAGTACTTC.

The rearrangement uses TRBV25-1 and TRBJ2-2, with 8 bases identical to TRBD1. Germline lookup yields CDR1 MGHDK and CDR2 SYGVNS. The CDR3 extends over 16 amino acids. V trimming: 3 bases; J trimming: 5 bases; junction bases outside the gene matches: 8. The DNA of the CDR3 is TGTGCCAGCAGTGATCCAGGGGGCTCGGGTACCGGGGAGCTGTTTTTT. This gives the protein CASSDPGGSGTGELFF.

The rearrangement links TRBV19 to TRBJ2-2, with D perhaps matching TRBD1 (6 bases). The V and J ends lost 4 bases and 3 bases respectively, with 15 bases between them. The CDR3 totals 16 residues. Germline lookup yields CDR1 LNHDA and CDR2 SQIVND (reference sequence). The DNA for the CDR3 is TGTGCCAGTAGTAATCACAGGGTTTTGGACACCGGGGAGCTGTTTTTT. Protein: CASSNHRVLDTGELFF.

This chain links TRBV7-2 with TRBJ1-2; maybe TRBD1 (5 bases). CDR1 SGHTA and CDR2 FQGNSA come from the germline V gene. The CDR3 length is 13 residues. V was shortened by 5 bases and J by 6 bases, with 13 bases between the two germline ends. The CDR3, as DNA: TGTGCCAGCAGCCTAAACAGGATCGATGGCTACACCTTC. Residues: CASSLNRIDGYTF. The complete variable domain, with remaining parts taken from reference TRBV7-2 and TRBJ1-2, reads GAGVSQSPSNKVTEKGKDVELRCDPISGHTALYWYRQSLGQGLEFLIYFQGNSAPDKSGLPSDRFSAERTGGSVSTLTIQRTQQEDSAVYLCASSLNRIDGYTFGSGTRLTVV.

CDR3 protein: CASSRKLTGGTEAFF. DNA of the CDR3: TGTGCCAGCAGTCGTAAACTCACAGGGGGTACCGAAGCTTTCTTT. The rearrangement uses TRBV28 and TRBJ1-1; 8 bases map to TRBD1. V gave up 5 bases and J gave up 8 bases; unmatched junction bases: 13. The germline CDR1 and CDR2 sequences are MDHEN and SYDVKM. The CDR3 has 15 amino acids.

The sample holds a few counts of this clone. V is TRBV5-1 and J is TRBJ2-7, with D perhaps TRBD1 (6 bases). V lost 3 bases to trimming and J lost 3 bases, with 7 bases between them. Germline V gene lookup returns CDR1 SGHRS and CDR2 YFSETQ. This CDR3 contains 12 residues. As DNA, the CDR3 is TGCGCCAGCAGCTCACAGGGCTACGAGCAGTACTTC. This codes for CASSSQGYEQYF.

The chain combines TRBV5-6 with TRBJ2-7; the match to TRBD2 covers 16 bases. The CDR3 has 18 residues. V trimming: 5 bases; J trimming: 3 bases; junction bases outside the gene matches: 11. Germline V gene data show CDR1 as SGHDT and CDR2 as YYEEEE. Here the CDR3 reads CASRTGTSGRARGYEQYF. In DNA form, the CDR3 reads TGTGCCAGCAGGACGGGGACTAGCGGGAGGGCCCGTGGCTACGAGCAGTACTTC. Full variable domain (outside the CDR3, taken from reference TRBV5-6 and TRBJ2-7): DAGVTQSPTHLIKTRGQQVTLRCSPKSGHDTVSWYQQALGQGPQFIFQYYEEEERQRGNFPDRFSGHQFPNYSSELNVNALLLGDSALYLCASRTGTSGRARGYEQYFGPGTRLTVT.

The rearrangement joins TRBV4-2 to TRBJ2-7; maybe TRBD2 (5 bases). Germline V CDR1 and CDR2: LGHNA, YNFKEQ. V dropped 0 bases and J dropped 7 bases, with 19 bases sitting between them. The CDR3 length is 16 residues. The CDR3 reads CASSQDEGSQGLEQYF. Here the CDR3 DNA reads TGTGCCAGCAGCCAAGATGAAGGGAGCCAAGGGTTGGAGCAGTACTTC.

The J gene is TRBJ1-1, the V gene TRBV19, with 8 bases lining up with TRBD1. Germline loops: CDR1 LNHDA, CDR2 SQIVND (reference sequence). This CDR3 has 18 residues. After removal of 5 bases from V and 5 bases from J, the junction contained 19 bases not matched to a gene. CDR3 protein: CASSPRSLLRGRRTEAFF. The CDR3 DNA sequence: TGTGCCAGTAGTCCACGCTCACTTCTCAGGGGGCGAAGAACTGAAGCTTTCTTT.

V usage is TRBV18 and J usage is TRBJ2-1, with 11 bases fitting TRBD2. This CDR3 spans 16 amino acids. CDR1 is KGHSH and CDR2 is LQKENI in the germline V gene. The V segment lost 5 bases and the J segment 2 bases; nucleotides outside the gene matches: 5. For the CDR3, the DNA is TGTGCCAGCTCATCGACTAGCGGGGTAGCCTACAATGAGCAGTTCTTC. It specifies CASSSTSGVAYNEQFF.

The V call is TRBV30, the J call TRBJ1-4, with D possibly matching TRBD1 (6 bases). The CDR3 consists of 14 residues. Germline V CDR1 and CDR2: GTSNPN, SVGIG (reference sequence). Trimming shortened V by 4 bases and J by 6 bases, and 15 bases separated the two germline ends. Written as DNA, the CDR3 is TGTGCCTGGATTGACAGGTCCAGGGATGAAAAACTGTTTTTT. This codes for CAWIDRSRDEKLFF. The whole variable domain, filled in from reference TRBV30 and TRBJ1-4, reads SQTIHQWPATLVQPVGSPLSLECTVEGTSNPNLYWYRQAAGRGLQLLFYSVGIGQISSEVPQNLSASRPQDRQFILSSKKLLLSDSGFYLCAWIDRSRDEKLFFGSGTQLSVL.

The chain recombines TRBV19 with TRBJ2-7; 7 bases align to TRBD1. The V segment lost 5 bases and the J segment 2 bases; nucleotides outside the gene matches: 6. The CDR3 length is 14 residues. Germline values: CDR1 LNHDA, CDR2 SQIVND (reference sequence). DNA for the CDR3: TGTGCCAGTAGTGCTGGGACAGCCGCCTACGAGCAGTACTTC. Translation gives CASSAGTAAYEQYF.

The chain recombines TRBV4-2 with TRBJ2-3, with a possible D match to TRBD2 (5 bases). Trimming removed 1 base at V and 1 base at J, with 15 bases between. Germline V CDR1 and CDR2: LGHNA, YNFKEQ. CDR3 length equals 17 residues. CDR3 in DNA: TGTGCCAGCAGCCAAGTGGGAGCTTCCTTGGGCACAGATACGCAGTATTTT. Translated: CASSQVGASLGTDTQYF.

This chain connects TRBV5-1 to TRBJ2-7, with 10 bases lining up with TRBD1. The CDR3 is 15 residues long. Trimming removed 4 bases from V and 3 bases from J; junction bases left unmatched: 7. Germline CDR1 and CDR2: SGHRS and YFSETQ. CDR3 coding DNA: TGCGCCAGCAGCAAGGGGGACAGGGGCTACTACGAGCAGTACTTC. Amino acids: CASSKGDRGYYEQYF. Together with reference TRBV5-1 and TRBJ2-7, the CDR3 gives the full variable domain: KAGVTQTPRYLIKTRGQQVTLSCSPISGHRSVSWYQQTPGQGLQFLFEYFSETQRNKGNFPGRFSGRQFSNSRSEMNVSTLELGDSALYLCASSKGDRGYYEQYFGPGTRLTVT.

This chain uses TRBV18 with TRBJ1-6; D is perhaps TRBD1 (6 bases). Trimming left V 0 bases short and J 10 bases short, with 19 bases between. CDR1 and CDR2 from the germline V gene are KGHSH and LQKENI. There are 17 residues in the CDR3. The CDR3 coding sequence is TGTGCCAGCTCACCACCCAGCGACAGGCCCTGGAGATCACCCCTCCACTTT. Amino acid sequence: CASSPPSDRPWRSPLHF.

This chain links TRBV30 with TRBJ1-2; TRBD1 aligns across 8 bases. Germline V lookup: CDR1 GTSNPN, CDR2 SVGIG (reference sequence). The CDR3 has 15 residues. After removal of 0 bases from V and 1 base from J, the junction contained 4 bases not matched to a gene. The DNA for the CDR3 is TGTGCCTGGAGTGTCGGTACAGGGGGTAACTATGGCTACACCTTC. Translated: CAWSVGTGGNYGYTF.

The CDR3 spells CASSHGPPDTQYF. The CDR3 DNA is TGCGCCAGCAGCCATGGCCCCCCAGATACGCAGTATTTT. The rearrangement links TRBV4-1 to TRBJ2-3; D is undetermined. The germline V and J ends were trimmed by 3 bases and 4 bases, with 8 bases remaining between them. Germline loops: CDR1 MGHRA, CDR2 YSYEKL. The CDR3 loop spans 13 amino acids.